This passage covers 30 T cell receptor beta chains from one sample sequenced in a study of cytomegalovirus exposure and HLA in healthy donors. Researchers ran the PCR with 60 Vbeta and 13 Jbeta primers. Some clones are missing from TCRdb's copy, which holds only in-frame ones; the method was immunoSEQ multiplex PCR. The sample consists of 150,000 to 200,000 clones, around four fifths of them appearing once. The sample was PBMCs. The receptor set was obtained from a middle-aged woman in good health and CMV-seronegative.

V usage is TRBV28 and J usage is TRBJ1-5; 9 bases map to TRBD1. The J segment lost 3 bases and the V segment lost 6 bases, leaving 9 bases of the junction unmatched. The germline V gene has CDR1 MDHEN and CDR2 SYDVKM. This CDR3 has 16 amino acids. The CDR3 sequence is CASRDTGTGINQPQHF. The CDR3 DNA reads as TGTGCCAGCAGGGACACCGGGACAGGGATCAATCAGCCCCAGCATTTT.

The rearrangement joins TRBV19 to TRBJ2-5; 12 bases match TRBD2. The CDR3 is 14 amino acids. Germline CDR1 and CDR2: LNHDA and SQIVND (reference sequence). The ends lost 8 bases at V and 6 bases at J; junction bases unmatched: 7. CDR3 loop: CASLTSGSGKTQYF. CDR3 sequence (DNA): TGTGCCAGTCTGACTAGCGGGAGTGGGAAGACCCAGTACTTC.

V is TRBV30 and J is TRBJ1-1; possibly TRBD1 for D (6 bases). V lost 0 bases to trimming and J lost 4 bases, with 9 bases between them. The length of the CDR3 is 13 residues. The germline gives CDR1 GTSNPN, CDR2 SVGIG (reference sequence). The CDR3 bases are TGTGCCTGGAGTGTAGGGGGAACCACTGAAGCTTTCTTT. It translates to CAWSVGGTTEAFF.

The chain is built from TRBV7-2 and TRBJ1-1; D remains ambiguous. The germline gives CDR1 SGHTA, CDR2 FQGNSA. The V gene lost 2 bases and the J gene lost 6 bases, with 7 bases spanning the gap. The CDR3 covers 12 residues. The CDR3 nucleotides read TGTGCCAGCAGCTTACCCTTCTCTGAAGCTTTCTTT. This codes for CASSLPFSEAFF.

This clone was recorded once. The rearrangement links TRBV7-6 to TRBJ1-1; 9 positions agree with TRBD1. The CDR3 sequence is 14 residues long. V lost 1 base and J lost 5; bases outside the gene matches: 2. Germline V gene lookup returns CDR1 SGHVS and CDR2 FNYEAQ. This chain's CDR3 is CASSLGQGVTEAFF. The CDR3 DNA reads TGTGCCAGCAGCTTAGGACAGGGGGTTACTGAAGCTTTCTTT. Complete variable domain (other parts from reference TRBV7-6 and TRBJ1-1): GAGVSQSPRYKVTKRGQDVALRCDPISGHVSLYWYRQALGQGPEFLTYFNYEAQQDKSGLPNDRFSAERPEGSISTLTIQRTEQRDSAMYRCASSLGQGVTEAFFGQGTRLTVV.

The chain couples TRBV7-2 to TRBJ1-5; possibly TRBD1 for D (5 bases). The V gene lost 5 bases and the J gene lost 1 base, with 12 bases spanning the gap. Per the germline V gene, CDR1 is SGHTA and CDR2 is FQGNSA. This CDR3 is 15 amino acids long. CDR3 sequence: CASSGRVHSNQPQHF. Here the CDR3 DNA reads TGTGCCAGCAGCGGCAGGGTTCACAGCAATCAGCCCCAGCATTTT.

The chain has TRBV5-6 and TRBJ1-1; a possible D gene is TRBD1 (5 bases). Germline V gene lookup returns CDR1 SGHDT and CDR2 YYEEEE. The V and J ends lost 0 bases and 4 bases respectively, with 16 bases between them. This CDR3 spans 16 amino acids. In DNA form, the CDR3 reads TGTGCCAGCAGCTTGGTAGGGGCAGAAAGTGTCACTGAAGCTTTCTTT. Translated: CASSLVGAESVTEAFF.

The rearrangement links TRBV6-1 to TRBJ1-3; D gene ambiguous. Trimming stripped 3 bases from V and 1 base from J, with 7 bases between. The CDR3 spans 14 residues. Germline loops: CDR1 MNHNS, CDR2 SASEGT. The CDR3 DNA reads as TGTGCCAGCAGTGACGGTCATTCTGGAAACACCATATATTTT. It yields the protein CASSDGHSGNTIYF.

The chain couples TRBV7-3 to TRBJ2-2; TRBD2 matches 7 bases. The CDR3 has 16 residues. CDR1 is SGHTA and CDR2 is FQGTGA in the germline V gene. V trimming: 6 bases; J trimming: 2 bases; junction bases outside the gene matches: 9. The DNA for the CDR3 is TGTGCCAGCAGTTCGGGACTACAAGCCAACACCGGGGAGCTGTTTTTT. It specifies CASSSGLQANTGELFF.

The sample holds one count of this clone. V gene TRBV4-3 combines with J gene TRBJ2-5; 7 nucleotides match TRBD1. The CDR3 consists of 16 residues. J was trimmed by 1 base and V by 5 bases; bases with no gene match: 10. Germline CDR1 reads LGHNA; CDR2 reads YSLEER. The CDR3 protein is CASSELPDRAQETQYF. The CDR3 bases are TGCGCCAGCAGCGAACTCCCTGACAGGGCCCAAGAGACCCAGTACTTC.

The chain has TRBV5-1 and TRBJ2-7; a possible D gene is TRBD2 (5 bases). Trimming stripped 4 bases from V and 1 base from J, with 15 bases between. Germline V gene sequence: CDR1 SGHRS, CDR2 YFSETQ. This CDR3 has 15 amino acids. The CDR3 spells CASSPPGVASYEQYF. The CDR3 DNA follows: TGCGCCAGCAGCCCCCCCGGGGTTGCTTCCTACGAGCAGTACTTC.

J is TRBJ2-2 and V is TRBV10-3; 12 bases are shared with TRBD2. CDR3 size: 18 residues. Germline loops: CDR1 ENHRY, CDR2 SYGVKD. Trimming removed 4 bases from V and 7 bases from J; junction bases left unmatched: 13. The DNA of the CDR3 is TGTGCCATCAGTGCCGATGGACTAGCGGGAACTGGTGTCGGGGAGCTGTTTTTT. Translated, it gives CAISADGLAGTGVGELFF.

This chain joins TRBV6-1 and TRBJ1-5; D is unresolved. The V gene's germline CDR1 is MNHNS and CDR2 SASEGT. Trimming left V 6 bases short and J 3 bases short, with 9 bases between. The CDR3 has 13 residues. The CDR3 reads CASRVNFNQPQHF. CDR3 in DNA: TGTGCCAGCAGGGTAAACTTCAATCAGCCCCAGCATTTT.

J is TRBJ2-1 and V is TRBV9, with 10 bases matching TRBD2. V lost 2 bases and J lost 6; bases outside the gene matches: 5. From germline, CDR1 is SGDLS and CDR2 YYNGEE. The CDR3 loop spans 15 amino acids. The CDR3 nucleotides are TGTGCCAGCAGCGTCACTAGCGGGGTTGGCAATGAGCAGTTCTTC. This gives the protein CASSVTSGVGNEQFF.

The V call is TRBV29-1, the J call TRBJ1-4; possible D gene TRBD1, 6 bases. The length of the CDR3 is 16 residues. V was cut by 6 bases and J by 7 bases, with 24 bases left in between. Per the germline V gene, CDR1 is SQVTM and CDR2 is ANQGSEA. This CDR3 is CSVPGTPGMGVEKLFF. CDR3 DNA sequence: TGCAGCGTCCCTGGGACACCAGGGATGGGAGTTGAAAAACTGTTTTTT.

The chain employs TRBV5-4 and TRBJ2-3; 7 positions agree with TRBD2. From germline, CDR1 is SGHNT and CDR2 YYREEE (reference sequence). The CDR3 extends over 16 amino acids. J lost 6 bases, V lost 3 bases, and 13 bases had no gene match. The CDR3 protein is CASSSHMTSRSDTQYF. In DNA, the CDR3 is TGTGCCAGCAGCTCTCACATGACTAGCAGGTCGGATACGCAGTATTTT.

The CDR3: CASSASCGLSLYEQYF. In DNA form, the CDR3 reads TGTGCCAGCAGCGCATCCTGTGGACTTTCCCTCTACGAGCAGTACTTC. V usage is TRBV21-1 and J usage is TRBJ2-7; TRBD2, as called in the table, went unchecked against the DNA. TRBV21-1 has pseudogene status. The length of the CDR3 is 16 residues.

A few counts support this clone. The CDR3 DNA reads TGCGCCAGCAGCCAAGGCCGACAGGGCGGGGAGACCCAGTACTTC. The encoded protein is CASSQGRQGGETQYF. The chain links TRBV4-1 to TRBJ2-5; the match to TRBD1 covers 7 bases. Germline trimming cut 1 base from V and 5 bases from J; bases unmatched to any gene: 7. The CDR3 has 15 residues. CDR1 and CDR2 (germline): MGHRA, YSYEKL.

CDR3 nucleotides: TGTGCCAGCAGCCTGACAGGGGGCGGCGAGCAGTACGTC. Protein product: CASSLTGGGEQYV. V usage is TRBV13 and J usage is TRBJ2-7; 10 bases agree with TRBD1. This CDR3 comprises 13 residues. V shed 5 bases and J 6 bases; nucleotides not matched to a gene: 4. The V gene's germline CDR1 is PRHDT and CDR2 FYEKMQ (reference sequence).

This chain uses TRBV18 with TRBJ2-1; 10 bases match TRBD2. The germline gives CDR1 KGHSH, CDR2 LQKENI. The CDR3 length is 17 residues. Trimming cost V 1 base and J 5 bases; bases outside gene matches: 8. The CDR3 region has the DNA TGTGCCAGCTCACCACAAGCGGGAGGGCCTCGCCACAATGAGCAGTTCTTC. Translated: CASSPQAGGPRHNEQFF.

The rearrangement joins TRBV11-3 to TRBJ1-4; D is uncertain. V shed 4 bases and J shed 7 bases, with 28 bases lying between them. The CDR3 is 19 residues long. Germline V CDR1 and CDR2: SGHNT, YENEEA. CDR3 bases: TGTGCCAGCAGCTCCCCGGGTCGGGGTCAGTCACCATCCGGTGAAAAACTGTTTTTT. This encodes CASSSPGRGQSPSGEKLFF.

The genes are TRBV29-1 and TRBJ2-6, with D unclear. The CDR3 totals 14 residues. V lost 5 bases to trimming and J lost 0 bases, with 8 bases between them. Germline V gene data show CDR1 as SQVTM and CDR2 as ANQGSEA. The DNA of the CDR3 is TGCAGCGTTTCAATCGGCTCTGGGGCCAACGTCCTGACTTTC. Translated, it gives CSVSIGSGANVLTF.

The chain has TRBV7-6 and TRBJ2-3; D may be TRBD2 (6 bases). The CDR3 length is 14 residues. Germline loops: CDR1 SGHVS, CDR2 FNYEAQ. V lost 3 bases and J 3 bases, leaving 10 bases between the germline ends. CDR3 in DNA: TGTGCCAGCAGCTTGGGGCGGGATACAGATACGCAGTATTTT. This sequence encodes CASSLGRDTDTQYF.

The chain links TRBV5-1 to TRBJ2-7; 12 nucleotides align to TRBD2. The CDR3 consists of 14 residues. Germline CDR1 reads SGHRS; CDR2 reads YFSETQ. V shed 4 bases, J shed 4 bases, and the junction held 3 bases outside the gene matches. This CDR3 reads CASSRTSGTYEQYF. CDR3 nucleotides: TGCGCCAGCAGCCGGACTAGCGGGACTTACGAGCAGTACTTC.

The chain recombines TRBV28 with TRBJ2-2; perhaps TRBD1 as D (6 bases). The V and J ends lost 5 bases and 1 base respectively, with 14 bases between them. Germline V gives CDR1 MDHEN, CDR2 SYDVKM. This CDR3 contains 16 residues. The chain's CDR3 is CASSPSKQGNTGELFF. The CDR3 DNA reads TGTGCCAGCAGTCCATCAAAACAGGGGAACACCGGGGAGCTGTTTTTT.

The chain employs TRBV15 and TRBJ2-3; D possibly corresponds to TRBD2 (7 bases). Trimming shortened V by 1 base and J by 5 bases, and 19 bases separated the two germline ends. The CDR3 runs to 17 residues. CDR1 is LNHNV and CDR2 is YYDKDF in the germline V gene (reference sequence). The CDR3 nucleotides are TGTGCCACCAGCAGAGGGTCAGGGGCGGGAGTAGAAGATACGCAGTATTTT. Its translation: CATSRGSGAGVEDTQYF.

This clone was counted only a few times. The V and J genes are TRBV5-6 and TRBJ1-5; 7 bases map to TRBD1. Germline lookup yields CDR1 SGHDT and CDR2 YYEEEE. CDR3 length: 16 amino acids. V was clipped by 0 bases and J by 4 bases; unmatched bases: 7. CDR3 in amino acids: CASSLAGGLRNQPQHF. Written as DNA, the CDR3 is TGTGCCAGCAGCTTGGCAGGGGGGTTAAGAAATCAGCCCCAGCATTTT.

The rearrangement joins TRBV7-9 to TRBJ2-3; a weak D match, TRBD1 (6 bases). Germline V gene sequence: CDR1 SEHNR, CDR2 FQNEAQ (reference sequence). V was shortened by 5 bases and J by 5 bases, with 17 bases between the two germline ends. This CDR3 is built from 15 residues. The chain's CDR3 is CASSHREIKVDTQYF. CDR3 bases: TGTGCCAGCAGCCACAGGGAAATAAAGGTAGATACGCAGTATTTT.

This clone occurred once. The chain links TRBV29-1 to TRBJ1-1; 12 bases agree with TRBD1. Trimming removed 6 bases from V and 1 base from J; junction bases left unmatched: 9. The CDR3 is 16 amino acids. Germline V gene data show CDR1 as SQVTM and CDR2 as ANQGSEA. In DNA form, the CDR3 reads TGCAGCGTGACTTCGGGACAGGGGGCTCCGAACACTGAAGCTTTCTTT. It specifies CSVTSGQGAPNTEAFF. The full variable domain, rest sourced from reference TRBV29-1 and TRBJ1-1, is SAVISQKPSRDICQRGTSLTIQCQVDSQVTMMFWYRQQPGQSLTLIATANQGSEATYESGFVIDKFPISRPNLTFSTLTVSNMSPEDSSIYLCSVTSGQGAPNTEAFFGQGTRLTVV.

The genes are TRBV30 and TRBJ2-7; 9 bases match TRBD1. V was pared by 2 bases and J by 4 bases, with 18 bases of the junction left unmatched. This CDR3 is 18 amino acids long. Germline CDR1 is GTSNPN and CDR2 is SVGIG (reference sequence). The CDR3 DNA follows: TGTGCCTGGAGTCTTTACCCTCTCGGGACAGGGATCTATTACGAGCAGTACTTC. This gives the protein CAWSLYPLGTGIYYEQYF.